This T cell receptor beta chain was retrieved from a study of T cells in Graves' hyperthyroidism and ophthalmopathy. CDR1 and CDR2 (germline): SEHNR, FQNEAQ (reference sequence). Losses at the gene ends were 5 bases for V and 7 bases for J; bases not matched to a gene: 7. CDR3 length: 14 amino acids. Study outcomes and limitations: Separation of ophthalmopathy from stable hyperthyroidism was achieved by a 13 V-J model. Blood also held most thyroid clonotypes expanded beyond 0.001.

TCR beta CDR3 region amplification was performed from RNA transcripts. Using the HTBI primer set, a first-round RT-PCR was run on the TCR CDR3. TCRdb recomputed calls from the multiplex PCR reads with MiXCR, one row per CDR3 protein. The repertoire holds about 290,000 distinct CDR3 sequences, with 13% as singletons. This clonotype was seen at least ten times. Its antigen remains unidentified. Input material: blood. The receptor was isolated from a woman younger than 45 with Graves' hyperthyroidism that later progressed to Graves' ophthalmopathy. This chain joins TRBV7-9 and TRBJ2-1; 8 bases match TRBD2. Written as DNA, the CDR3 is TGTGCCAGCAGCGACTGGACTAGCCGTAATGAGCAGTTCTTC. Translated: CASSDWTSRNEQFF.